This T cell receptor beta chain was identified during a study of blood T cell repertoires in COVID-19. Germline loops: CDR1 LGHNA, CDR2 YSLEER. The CDR3 totals 16 residues. V dropped 0 bases and J dropped 3; count of bases not matched to a gene: 2. Repertoires were generated with immunoSEQ multiplex PCR, while TCRdb's copy carries only in-frame clones and drops some. The sample records about 270,000 clones, around 93% being singletons. The sequenced sample was PBMCs or T cells enriched from blood (not recorded which). The chain recombines TRBV4-3 with TRBJ2-3; 11 bases align to TRBD2. This clonotype was sampled from a man in his forties or fifties who had been exposed to COVID-19. CDR3 nucleotides: TGCGCCAGCAGCCAAGATCCTAGCGGGAGGACAGATACGCAGTATTTT. This gives the protein CASSQDPSGRTDTQYF.